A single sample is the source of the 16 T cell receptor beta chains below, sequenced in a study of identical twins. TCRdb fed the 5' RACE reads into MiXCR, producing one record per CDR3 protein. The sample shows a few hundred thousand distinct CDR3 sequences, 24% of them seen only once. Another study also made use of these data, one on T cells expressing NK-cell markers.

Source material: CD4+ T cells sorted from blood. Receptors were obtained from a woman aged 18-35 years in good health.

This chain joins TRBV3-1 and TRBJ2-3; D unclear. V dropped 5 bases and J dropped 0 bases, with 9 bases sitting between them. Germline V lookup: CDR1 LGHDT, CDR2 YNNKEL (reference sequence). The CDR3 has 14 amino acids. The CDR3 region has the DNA TGTGCCAGCAGCTCAATCGTTAGCACAGATACGCAGTATTTT. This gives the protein CASSSIVSTDTQYF.

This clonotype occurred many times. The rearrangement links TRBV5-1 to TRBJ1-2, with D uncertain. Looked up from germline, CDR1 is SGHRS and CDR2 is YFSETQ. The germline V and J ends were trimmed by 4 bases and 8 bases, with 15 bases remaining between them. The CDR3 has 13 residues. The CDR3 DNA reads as TGCGCCAGCAGCCCTACGCCCGTGGAGGGCTACACCTTC. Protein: CASSPTPVEGYTF.

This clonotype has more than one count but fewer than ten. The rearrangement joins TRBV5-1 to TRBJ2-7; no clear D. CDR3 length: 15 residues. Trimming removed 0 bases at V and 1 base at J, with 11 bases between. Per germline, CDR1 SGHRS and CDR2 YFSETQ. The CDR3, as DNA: TGCGCCAGCAGCTTGGAAGGGCAGCAATCCTACGAGCAGTACTTC. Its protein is CASSLEGQQSYEQYF.

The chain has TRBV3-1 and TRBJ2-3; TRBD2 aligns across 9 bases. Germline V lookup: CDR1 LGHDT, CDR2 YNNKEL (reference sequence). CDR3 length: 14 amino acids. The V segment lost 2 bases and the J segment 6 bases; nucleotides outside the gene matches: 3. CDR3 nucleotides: TGTGCCAGCAGCCAAATTGCGGGGGGGGATACGCAGTATTTT. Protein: CASSQIAGGDTQYF.

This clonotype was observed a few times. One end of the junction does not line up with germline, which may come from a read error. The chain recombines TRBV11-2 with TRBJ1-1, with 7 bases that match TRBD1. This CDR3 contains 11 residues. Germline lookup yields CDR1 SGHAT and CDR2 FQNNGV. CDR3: CASSIRTGQMF. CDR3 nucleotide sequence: TGTGCCAGCAGCATAAGAACGGGACAGATGTTT.

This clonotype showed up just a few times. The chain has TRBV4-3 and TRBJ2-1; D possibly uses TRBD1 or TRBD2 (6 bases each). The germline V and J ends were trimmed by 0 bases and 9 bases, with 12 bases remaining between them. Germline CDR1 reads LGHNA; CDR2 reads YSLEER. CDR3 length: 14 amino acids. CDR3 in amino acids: CASSQDSGGPEQFF. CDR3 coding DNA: TGCGCCAGCAGCCAAGATTCCGGGGGCCCTGAGCAGTTCTTC.

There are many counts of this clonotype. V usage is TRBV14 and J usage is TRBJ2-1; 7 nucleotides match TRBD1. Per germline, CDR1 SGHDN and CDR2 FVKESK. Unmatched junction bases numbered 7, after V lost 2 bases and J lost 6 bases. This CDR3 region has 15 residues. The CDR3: CASSQLQGLRNEQFF. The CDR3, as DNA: TGTGCCAGCAGCCAACTACAGGGGCTTCGCAATGAGCAGTTCTTC.

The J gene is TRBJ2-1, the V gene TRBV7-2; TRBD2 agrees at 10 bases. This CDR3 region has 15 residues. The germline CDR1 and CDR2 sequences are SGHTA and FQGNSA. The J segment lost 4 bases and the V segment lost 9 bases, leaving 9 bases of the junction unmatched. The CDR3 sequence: CASTGLADFYNEQFF. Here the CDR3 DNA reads TGTGCCAGTACCGGACTAGCGGATTTTTACAATGAGCAGTTCTTC.

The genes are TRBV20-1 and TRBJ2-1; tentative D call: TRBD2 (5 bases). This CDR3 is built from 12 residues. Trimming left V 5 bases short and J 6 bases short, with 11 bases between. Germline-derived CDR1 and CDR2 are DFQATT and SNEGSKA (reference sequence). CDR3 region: CSAHDEGNEQFF. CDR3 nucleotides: TGCAGTGCTCATGACGAGGGCAATGAGCAGTTCTTC.

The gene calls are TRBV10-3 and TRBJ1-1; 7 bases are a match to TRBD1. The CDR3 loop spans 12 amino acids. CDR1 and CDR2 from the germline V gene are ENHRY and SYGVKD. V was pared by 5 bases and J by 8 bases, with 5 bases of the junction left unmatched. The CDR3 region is CAISNRDREAFF. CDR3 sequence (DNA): TGTGCCATCAGTAACCGGGACAGAGAAGCTTTCTTT.

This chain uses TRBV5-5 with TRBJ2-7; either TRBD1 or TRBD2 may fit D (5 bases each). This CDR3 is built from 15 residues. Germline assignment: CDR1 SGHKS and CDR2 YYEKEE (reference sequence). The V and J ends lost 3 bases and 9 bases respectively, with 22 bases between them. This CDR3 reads CASSSPPGERGVQYF. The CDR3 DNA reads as TGTGCCAGCAGCTCTCCCCCCGGAGAGAGGGGAGTGCAGTACTTC.

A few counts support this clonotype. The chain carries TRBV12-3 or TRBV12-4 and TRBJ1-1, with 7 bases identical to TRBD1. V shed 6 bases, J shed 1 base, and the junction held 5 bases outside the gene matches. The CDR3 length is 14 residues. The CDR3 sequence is CASSYQGGNTEAFF. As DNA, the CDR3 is TGTGCCAGCAGCTACCAGGGGGGGAACACTGAAGCTTTCTTT.

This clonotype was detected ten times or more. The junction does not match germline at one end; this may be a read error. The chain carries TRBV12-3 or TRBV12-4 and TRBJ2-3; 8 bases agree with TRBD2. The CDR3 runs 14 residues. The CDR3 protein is CASSRTGGTDTQYF. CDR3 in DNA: TGCGCCAGCAGCCGGACGGGAGGGACAGATACGCAGTATTTT.

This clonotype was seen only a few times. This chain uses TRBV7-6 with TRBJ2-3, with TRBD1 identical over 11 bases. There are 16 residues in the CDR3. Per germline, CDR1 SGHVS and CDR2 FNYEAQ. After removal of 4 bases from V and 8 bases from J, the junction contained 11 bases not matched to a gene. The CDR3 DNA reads TGTGCCAGCAGCTCCTGGACAGGGGGCGATCCGGGTACGCAGTATTTT. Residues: CASSSWTGGDPGTQYF.

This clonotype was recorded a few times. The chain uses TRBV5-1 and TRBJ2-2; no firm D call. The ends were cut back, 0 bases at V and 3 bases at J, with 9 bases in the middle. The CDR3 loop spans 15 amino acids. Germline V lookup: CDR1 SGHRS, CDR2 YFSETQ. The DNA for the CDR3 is TGCGCCAGCAGCTTGGACGGGCCCCACACCGGGGAGCTGTTTTTT. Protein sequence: CASSLDGPHTGELFF.

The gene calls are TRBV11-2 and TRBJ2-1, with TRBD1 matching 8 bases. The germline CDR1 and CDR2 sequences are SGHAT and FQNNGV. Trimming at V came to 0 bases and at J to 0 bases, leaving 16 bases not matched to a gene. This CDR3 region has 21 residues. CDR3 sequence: CASSLDDSTGATLRSYNEQFF. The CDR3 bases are TGTGCCAGCAGCTTAGATGACTCGACAGGGGCGACCTTACGCTCCTACAATGAGCAGTTCTTC.